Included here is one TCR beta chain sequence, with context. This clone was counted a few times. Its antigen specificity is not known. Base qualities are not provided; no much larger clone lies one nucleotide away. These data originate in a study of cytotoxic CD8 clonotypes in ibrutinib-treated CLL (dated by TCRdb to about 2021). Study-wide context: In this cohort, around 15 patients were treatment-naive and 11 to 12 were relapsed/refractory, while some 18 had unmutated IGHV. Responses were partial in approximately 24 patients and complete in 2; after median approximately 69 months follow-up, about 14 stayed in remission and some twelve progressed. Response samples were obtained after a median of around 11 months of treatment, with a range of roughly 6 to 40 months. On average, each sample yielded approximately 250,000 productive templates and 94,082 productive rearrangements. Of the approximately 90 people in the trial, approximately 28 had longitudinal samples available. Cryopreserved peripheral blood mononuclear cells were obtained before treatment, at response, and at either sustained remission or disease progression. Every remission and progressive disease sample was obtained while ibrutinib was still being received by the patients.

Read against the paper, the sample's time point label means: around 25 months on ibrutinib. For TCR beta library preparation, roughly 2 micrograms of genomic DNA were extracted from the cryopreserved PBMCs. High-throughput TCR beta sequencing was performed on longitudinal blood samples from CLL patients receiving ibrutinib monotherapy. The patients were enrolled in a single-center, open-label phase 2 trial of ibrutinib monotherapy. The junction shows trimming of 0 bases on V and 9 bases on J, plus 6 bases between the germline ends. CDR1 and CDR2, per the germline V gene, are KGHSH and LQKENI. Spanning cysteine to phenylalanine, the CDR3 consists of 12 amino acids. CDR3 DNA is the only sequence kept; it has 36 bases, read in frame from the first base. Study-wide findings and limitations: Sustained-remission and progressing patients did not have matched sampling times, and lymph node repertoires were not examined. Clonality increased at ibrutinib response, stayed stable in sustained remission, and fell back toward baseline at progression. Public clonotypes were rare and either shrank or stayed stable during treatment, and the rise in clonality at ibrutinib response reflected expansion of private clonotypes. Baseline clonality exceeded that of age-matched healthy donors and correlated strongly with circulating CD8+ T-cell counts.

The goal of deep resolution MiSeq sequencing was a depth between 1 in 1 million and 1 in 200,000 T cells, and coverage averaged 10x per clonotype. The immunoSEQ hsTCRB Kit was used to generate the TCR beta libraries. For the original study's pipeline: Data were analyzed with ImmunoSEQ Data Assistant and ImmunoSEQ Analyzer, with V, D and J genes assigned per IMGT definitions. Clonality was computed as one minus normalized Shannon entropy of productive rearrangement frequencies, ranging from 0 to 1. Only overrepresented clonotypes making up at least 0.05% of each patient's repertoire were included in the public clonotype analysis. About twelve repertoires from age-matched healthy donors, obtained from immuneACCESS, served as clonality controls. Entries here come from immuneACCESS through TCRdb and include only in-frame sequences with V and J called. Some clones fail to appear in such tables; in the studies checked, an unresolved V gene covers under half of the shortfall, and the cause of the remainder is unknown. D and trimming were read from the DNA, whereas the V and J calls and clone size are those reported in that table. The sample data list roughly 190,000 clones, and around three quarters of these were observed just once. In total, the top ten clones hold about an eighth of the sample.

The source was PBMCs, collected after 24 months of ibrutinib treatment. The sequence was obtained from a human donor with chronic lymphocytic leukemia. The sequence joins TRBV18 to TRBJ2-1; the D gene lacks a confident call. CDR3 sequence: CASSPPSAEQFF. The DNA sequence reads TGTGCCAGCTCACCACCGTCCGCTGAGCAGTTCTTC.